The sequence of this TCR beta chain was determined in a study of blood T cells in healthy people across ages. In the study overall: With template switching, about one barcoded beta molecule was captured per two T cells.

Primers used in a second PCR of about 7 to 12 cycles were a sample-barcoded 5' primer and a J-beta primer mix. Carrying 12 random nucleotides, a template-switch adaptor labeled each individual cDNA molecule. MiXCR, applied by TCRdb to the 5' RACE reads, yields one record per CDR3 protein. The sample shows about 2 million distinct CDR3 sequences, roughly 50% of them seen only once. This clonotype was seen a few times. Per sample, extraction of total RNA gave at least 5 micrograms in every case. The CDR3 extends over 14 amino acids. V lost 5 bases and J lost 5; bases outside the gene matches: 8. Germline V gene data show CDR1 as SGHTA and CDR2 as FQGNSA.

The source material was blood. The chain couples TRBV7-2 to TRBJ2-5; the match to TRBD1 covers 7 bases. The receptor was derived from a woman aged 40 to 55 in good health. The CDR3 region has the DNA TGTGCCAGCAGCCAACAGGGGCCCAGGGAGACCCAGTACTTC. This translates into CASSQQGPRETQYF.